A selection of T cell receptor beta chains follows, all from one sample in a study of Tregs in tolerant kidney transplant recipients. The protocol was immunoSEQ multiplex PCR, while the TCRdb copy is restricted to in-frame clones and leaves out a portion. The sample lists 69,000 or so clones, around 90% seen once, with roughly 0.4% in the top ten. The starting material was CD4+ T cells from blood, obtained before the transplant. All receptors derive from a human donor who received a combined kidney and bone marrow transplant. Each CDR3 is given with its conserved first and last residue.

V gene,CDR3 protein
TRBV25-1,CASSEGLGTQYF
TRBV6-6,CASSYSTGGPGELFF
TRBV5-1,CASRFQGDGAQFF
TRBV6-5,CASSPDRGADTQYF
TRBV5-1,CASSPPRGPTDTQYF
TRBV5-5,CASSWTASSYNEQFF
TRBV7-3,CASSFSAGEGYEQYF
TRBV2,CASSALGRNQPQHF
TRBV30,CAWSRPGARVF
TRBV10-3,CAISEMAGAQGYTF
TRBV28,CASSLPGGNGEKLFF
TRBV20-1,CSADGQGDSF
TRBV10-1,CASSESWSTQNIQYF
TRBV4-1,CASSQGPGQGNTGELFF
TRBV6-6,CASSYSSGKRYNEQFF
TRBV5-1,CASRDRDTGELFF
TRBV6-5,CASSQLQGTNEKLFF